These 25 T cell receptor beta chains were sequenced from one sample in a study of shared clonotypes between healthy human individuals (dated by TCRdb to the early 2020s). The library relied on the immunoSEQ multiplex PCR assay. Held by TCRdb, this immuneACCESS table contains in-frame sequences only and omits some clones. Under half of the omission traces to an unresolved V gene where checked; the cause of the rest is unknown. The sample table shows about 2.1 million clones, and 93% are seen once. The ten biggest clones cover about 1.6% of the sample. For the CD8 naive samples, CD45RO-negative cells were positively selected for CCR7, yielding a CD45RA+CCR7+ population from which TemRA cells were excluded. The material sequenced was naive CD8+ T cells from PBMCs. The cell subset or site label here, explained by the study, means: CD45RA+CCR7+. All receptors come from a man between 18 and 35 years old in good health. Some clones in this sample may be carry-over from other donors' samples.

The chain is built from TRBV5-4 and TRBJ2-1; 8 bases fit TRBD2. With 0 bases clipped from V and 2 bases from J, the junction kept 4 bases outside the gene matches. Germline V lookup: CDR1 SGHNT, CDR2 YYREEE (reference sequence). The CDR3 spans 16 residues. The CDR3 region has the DNA TGTGCCAGCAGCTTGGCCGCACTAGCGGCCTACAATGAGCAGTTCTTC. Residues: CASSLAALAAYNEQFF.

The CDR3 sequence is CASSADGTGANEQYF. CDR3 coding DNA: TGTGCCAGCAGCGCCGATGGGACAGGGGCTAACGAGCAGTACTTC. V is TRBV9 and J is TRBJ2-7; 10 nucleotides line up with TRBD1. The J segment lost 5 bases and the V segment lost 3 bases, leaving 8 bases of the junction unmatched. The CDR3 consists of 15 residues. The germline V gene has CDR1 SGDLS and CDR2 YYNGEE.

As for this clone: This specimen includes other DNA sequences encoding the same CDR3. The V call is TRBV9, the J call TRBJ2-7, with D perhaps TRBD2 (5 bases). The V end was cut by 0 bases, the J end by 2 bases, with 12 bases between. The CDR3 runs to 15 residues. Germline V gene data show CDR1 as SGDLS and CDR2 as YYNGEE. In DNA, the CDR3 is TGTGCCAGCAGCGTAGGGGTGGCCGGGGCCTACGAGCAGTACTTC. Its protein is CASSVGVAGAYEQYF.

As concerns this clone: Other DNA sequences in this sample translate to the same CDR3. This rearrangement joins TRBV28 to TRBJ2-7, with D perhaps TRBD1 (6 bases). This CDR3 region has 13 residues. Germline V gene data show CDR1 as MDHEN and CDR2 as SYDVKM. The germline V and J ends were trimmed by 3 bases and 3 bases, with 9 bases remaining between them. This chain's CDR3 is CASSFLQGYEQYF. For the CDR3, the DNA is TGTGCCAGCAGTTTCTTACAGGGCTACGAGCAGTACTTC.

As to this clone: This same CDR3 is encoded by further DNA sequences in the sample. The V and J genes are TRBV29-1 and TRBJ1-1; 7 nucleotides line up with TRBD1. The CDR3 is made up of 13 amino acids. Losses at the gene ends were 4 bases for V and 0 bases for J; bases not matched to a gene: 2. The germline CDR1 and CDR2 sequences are SQVTM and ANQGSEA. The CDR3 DNA sequence: TGCAGCGTTGTTGGGACAGTGAACACTGAAGCTTTCTTT. Translated: CSVVGTVNTEAFF. Variable domain in full (rest from reference TRBV29-1 and TRBJ1-1): SAVISQKPSRDICQRGTSLTIQCQVDSQVTMMFWYRQQPGQSLTLIATANQGSEATYESGFVIDKFPISRPNLTFSTLTVSNMSPEDSSIYLCSVVGTVNTEAFFGQGTRLTVV.

This chain joins TRBV7-9 and TRBJ2-7, with 8 bases that match TRBD2. Germline lookup yields CDR1 SEHNR and CDR2 FQNEAQ (reference sequence). The V gene end was trimmed by 3 bases and the J gene end by 2 bases; junction bases not matched to a gene: 9. The CDR3 spans 16 residues. CDR3 amino acids: CASSFPSAGVTYEQYF. Here the CDR3 DNA reads TGTGCCAGCAGCTTCCCATCAGCGGGAGTTACCTACGAGCAGTACTTC.

Comment on this clone: The same CDR3 also results from other DNA sequences found in this sample. The chain has TRBV27 and TRBJ2-1; TRBD2 matches 14 bases. The CDR3 is 15 amino acids. Germline V lookup: CDR1 MNHEY, CDR2 SMNVEV (reference sequence). V lost 7 bases, J lost 7 bases, and 6 bases stayed unmatched. In DNA, the CDR3 is TGTGCCAGCACACACGGGACTAGCGGGAGAAATGAGCAGTTCTTC. Translating it yields CASTHGTSGRNEQFF.

The J gene is TRBJ1-2, the V gene TRBV9, with a possible D match to TRBD1 (6 bases). V was trimmed by 4 bases and J by 10 bases, leaving 14 bases between them. The germline V gene has CDR1 SGDLS and CDR2 YYNGEE. This CDR3 region has 12 residues. The CDR3, as DNA: TGTGCCAGCAGCTTCTGGGACAATAACTACACCTTC. Its translation is CASSFWDNNYTF.

The rearrangement uses TRBV5-6 and TRBJ2-2, with D perhaps matching TRBD2 (6 bases). V gave up 4 bases and J gave up 3 bases, with 10 bases separating them. CDR1 is SGHDT, CDR2 YYEEEE, per germline. This CDR3 has 14 residues. The CDR3 loop reads CASSPTSYTGELFF. For the CDR3, the DNA is TGTGCCAGCAGCCCTACTAGCTACACCGGGGAGCTGTTTTTT.

J is TRBJ1-2 and V is TRBV19; D gene uncertain. The germline CDR1 and CDR2 sequences are LNHDA and SQIVND (reference sequence). V dropped 1 base and J dropped 0 bases, with 18 bases sitting between them. The CDR3 is made up of 18 amino acids. The CDR3: CASSIGTLAETANYGYTF. CDR3 bases: TGTGCCAGTAGTATAGGGACGCTCGCAGAAACAGCTAACTATGGCTACACCTTC. The full variable domain, its missing parts supplied by reference TRBV19 and TRBJ1-2, is DGGITQSPKYLFRKEGQNVTLSCEQNLNHDAMYWYRQDPGQGLRLIYYSQIVNDFQKGDIAEGYSVSREKKESFPLTVTSAQKNPTAFYLCASSIGTLAETANYGYTFGSGTRLTVV.

The chain links TRBV14 to TRBJ2-2; 8 bases fit TRBD1. The length of the CDR3 is 18 residues. Germline CDR1 and CDR2: SGHDN and FVKESK. J was trimmed by 2 bases and V by 3 bases; bases with no gene match: 11. CDR3 region: CASSHPLRQGPNTGELFF. DNA for the CDR3: TGTGCCAGCAGCCACCCCTTGCGACAGGGGCCAAACACCGGGGAGCTGTTTTTT.

CDR3 coding DNA: TGTGCCAGCAGCCCGACCCGCAGGGGCTACGAGCAGTACTTC. Protein: CASSPTRRGYEQYF. The chain couples TRBV7-8 to TRBJ2-7; maybe TRBD1 (6 bases). Germline V gene sequence: CDR1 SGHVS, CDR2 FQNEAQ. The CDR3 extends over 14 amino acids. V lost 5 bases and J 3 bases, leaving 14 bases between the germline ends.

The rearrangement uses TRBV6-1 and TRBJ2-7, with 9 bases fitting TRBD1. From germline, CDR1 is MNHNS and CDR2 SASEGT. J lost 5 bases, V lost 3 bases, and 5 bases had no gene match. This CDR3 has 14 residues. In DNA form, the CDR3 reads TGTGCCAGCAGTGACGGGACAGGGATACACGAGCAGTACTTC. Its protein product is CASSDGTGIHEQYF.

On this clone itself: Different DNA sequences within this sample yield the same CDR3. The genes are TRBV27 and TRBJ2-7; no clear D. Trimming removed 3 bases from V and 1 base from J, with 7 bases in between. Germline V gene data show CDR1 as MNHEY and CDR2 as SMNVEV (reference sequence). The CDR3 totals 13 residues. CDR3 sequence (DNA): TGTGCCAGCAGTTTGAGCCTTTCCTACGAGCAGTACTTC. Translating it yields CASSLSLSYEQYF.

The chain combines TRBV27 with TRBJ1-1; D unclear. The CDR3 loop spans 14 amino acids. Germline V gives CDR1 MNHEY, CDR2 SMNVEV (reference sequence). The V and J ends lost 5 bases and 6 bases respectively, with 16 bases between them. This CDR3 is CASSPTLLPSEAFF. CDR3 DNA sequence: TGTGCCAGCAGTCCTACCTTACTGCCTTCTGAAGCTTTCTTT.

Comments on this clone: Distinct nucleotide sequences in the sample also encode this CDR3. V and J are TRBV15 and TRBJ2-1; 7 bases are a match to TRBD2. This CDR3 is built from 14 residues. Trimming cost V 6 bases and J 1 base; bases outside gene matches: 3. Germline V CDR1 and CDR2: LNHNV, YYDKDF (reference sequence). The CDR3 DNA reads as TGTGCCACCAGTCCCGGGGGGTCCTACAATGAGCAGTTCTTC. Its protein product is CATSPGGSYNEQFF.

This chain links TRBV28 with TRBJ2-7; TRBD1 matches at 8 bases. The CDR3 is made up of 17 amino acids. Germline CDR1 MDHEN, CDR2 SYDVKM. After removal of 2 bases from V and 4 bases from J, the junction contained 13 bases not matched to a gene. The CDR3, as DNA: TGTGCCAGCAGTTTACTAGCAGGGGGCGAAGGTGTATACGAGCAGTACTTC. Translating gives CASSLLAGGEGVYEQYF. The entire variable domain, with the rest obtained from reference TRBV28 and TRBJ2-7, is as follows: DVKVTQSSRYLVKRTGEKVFLECVQDMDHENMFWYRQDPGLGLRLIYFSYDVKMKEKGDIPEGYSVSREKKERFSLILESASTNQTSMYLCASSLLAGGEGVYEQYFGPGTRLTVT.

CDR3 coding DNA: TGTGCCAGTAGTATAGATGGACGGGGCAGCTCCTACGAGCAGTACTTC. It is translated as CASSIDGRGSSYEQYF. J is TRBJ2-7 and V is TRBV19; D is tentatively TRBD1 or TRBD2 (5 bases each). Trimming stripped 0 bases from V and 0 bases from J, with 12 bases between. Germline V gene lookup returns CDR1 LNHDA and CDR2 SQIVND (reference sequence). CDR3 length: 16 residues.

The chain carries TRBV5-4 and TRBJ2-6, with 8 bases lining up with TRBD1. Germline V lookup: CDR1 SGHNT, CDR2 YYREEE (reference sequence). The V gene end was trimmed by 4 bases and the J gene end by 1 base; junction bases not matched to a gene: 4. This CDR3 is built from 16 residues. Here the CDR3 reads CASSGRQGSGANVLTF. In DNA form, the CDR3 reads TGTGCCAGCAGCGGCCGACAGGGGTCTGGGGCCAACGTCCTGACTTTC.

V is TRBV11-2 and J is TRBJ1-2, with 9 positions matching TRBD1. V lost 5 bases and J lost 4; bases outside the gene matches: 11. In germline, CDR1 is SGHAT, CDR2 FQNNGV. This CDR3 is built from 16 residues. This CDR3 is CASSPGTGILLYGYTF. In DNA, the CDR3 is TGTGCCAGCAGCCCCGGGACAGGGATCCTCCTCTATGGCTACACCTTC.

The chain carries TRBV4-1 and TRBJ2-1; 14 bases are shared with TRBD2. CDR3 length: 21 amino acids. Germline V CDR1 and CDR2: MGHRA, YSYEKL. V lost 4 bases and J lost 0; bases outside the gene matches: 14. This CDR3 is CASSPHLPGLAGVSSYNEQFF. CDR3 nucleotides: TGCGCCAGCAGCCCGCACTTACCGGGACTAGCGGGAGTTTCCTCCTACAATGAGCAGTTCTTC.

The genes are TRBV7-9 and TRBJ2-3; unclear D gene. Germline V gives CDR1 SEHNR, CDR2 FQNEAQ (reference sequence). V lost 5 bases, J lost 1 base, and 10 bases lay in between. The CDR3 sequence is 14 residues long. CDR3 nucleotide sequence: TGTGCCAGCAGCCCCCGAATCGGCACAGATACGCAGTATTTT. It translates to CASSPRIGTDTQYF.

The chain links TRBV27 to TRBJ2-2; 9 bases are a match to TRBD2. This CDR3 is built from 17 residues. Germline CDR1 and CDR2: MNHEY and SMNVEV (reference sequence). Losses at the gene ends were 2 bases for V and 0 bases for J; bases not matched to a gene: 4. CDR3 sequence (DNA): TGTGCCAGCAGTTTAACGAGGACTAGCGCGAACACCGGGGAGCTGTTTTTT. Its translation: CASSLTRTSANTGELFF.

The gene calls are TRBV7-9 and TRBJ2-7, with 7 bases aligning to TRBD2. Germline V gene lookup returns CDR1 SEHNR and CDR2 FQNEAQ (reference sequence). With 1 base clipped from V and 7 bases from J, the junction kept 7 bases outside the gene matches. The CDR3 is 14 amino acids. DNA for the CDR3: TGTGCCAGCAGCTTAGACGTCCTAGCGGAAGAGCAGTACTTC. This gives the protein CASSLDVLAEEQYF.

The chain carries TRBV5-1 and TRBJ2-3; 12 bases line up with TRBD2. V trimming: 4 bases; J trimming: 3 bases; junction bases outside the gene matches: 15. Germline V gives CDR1 SGHRS, CDR2 YFSETQ. The CDR3 runs to 19 residues. The CDR3 loop reads CASSPRTSGTGFRTDTQYF. The CDR3 DNA sequence: TGCGCCAGCAGCCCCCGGACTAGCGGGACGGGATTCAGAACAGATACGCAGTATTTT.